Listed below are T cell receptor beta chains from one sample, sequenced in a study of blood T cell repertoires in COVID-19. Assay: immunoSEQ multiplex PCR; the TCRdb copy retains only in-frame clones and omits some. The sample has some 30,000 clones; around 89% are singletons. Sequenced sample: peripheral blood. Receptors were obtained from a human donor in a cohort sampled during active COVID-19. The CDR3 runs from the conserved cysteine through the conserved F or W. D genes are given only for firm matches. Some rows mark clone size as missing; the rest say once, few, many or name a class of expanded clone.

. 14 TRBJ2-7 TRBV29-1 TRBD1 CSASTGTGTWEQYF TGCAGCGCATCAACCGGGACAGGGACGTGGGAGCAGTACTTC
once 16 TRBJ1-2 TRBV28 . CASSPGAGSTNYGYTF TGTGCCAGCAGCCCAGGGGCAGGTTCAACTAACTATGGCTACACCTTC
. 13 TRBJ2-1 TRBV5-8 . CASSFGRRDEQFF TGTGCCAGCAGTTTCGGGAGAAGGGATGAGCAGTTCTTC
. 14 TRBJ1-3 TRBV3-1/TRBV3-2 . CASSQAGTGNTIYF TGTGCCAGCAGCCAGGCAGGGACTGGAAACACCATATATTTT
. 15 TRBJ1-3 TRBV28 TRBD1 CASSPQGMSGNTIYF TGTGCCAGCAGCCCACAGGGGATGTCTGGAAACACCATATATTTT
. 13 TRBJ1-2 TRBV12-3/TRBV12-4 TRBD1 CATSKTGGYGYTF TGTGCCACGAGCAAGACAGGGGGTTATGGCTACACCTTC
few 16 TRBJ1-3 TRBV12-5 . CASGLGSGVSGNTIYF TGTGCTAGTGGTTTGGGGTCGGGGGTATCAGGAAACACCATATATTTT
. 11 TRBJ2-1 TRBV5-4 . CASSFGGAQFF TGTGCCAGCAGCTTCGGCGGGGCGCAGTTCTTC
. 13 TRBJ1-1 TRBV6-5 . CASSYSGPGGAFF TGTGCCAGCAGTTACAGTGGTCCTGGAGGGGCTTTCTTT
. 13 TRBJ2-5 TRBV18 . CASSPGAQETQYF TGTGCCAGCTCACCAGGGGCCCAAGAGACCCAGTACTTC
. 13 TRBJ2-3 TRBV7-2 . CASSPSRTDTQYF TGTGCCAGCAGCCCAAGCCGCACAGATACGCAGTATTTT
once 13 TRBJ2-1 TRBV12-3/TRBV12-4 . CASTRGSGDEQFF TGTGCCAGCACTCGGGGTTCGGGCGATGAGCAGTTCTTC
. 15 TRBJ2-1 TRBV6-5 TRBD2 CASRRESGGYNEQFF TGTGCCAGCAGAAGGGAAAGCGGGGGGTACAATGAGCAGTTCTTC
. 12 TRBJ2-1 TRBV6-6 . CASSREYNEQFF TGTGCCAGCAGTCGCGAGTACAATGAGCAGTTCTTC
. 15 TRBJ2-5 TRBV5-1 TRBD2 CASSLGLAGGETQYF TGCGCCAGCAGCTTGGGGCTAGCGGGAGGTGAGACCCAGTACTTC